The clone carrying this T cell receptor beta chain was seen at least ten times. The target antigen is unknown. About 10 ml fresh peripheral blood yielded the PBMCs. Authors of the study amplified TCR beta CDR3 regions from RNA transcripts. The primer set for the first-round RT-PCR of the TCR CDR3 was HTBI. TCRdb ran MiXCR on the multiplex PCR reads and lists one entry per CDR3 protein. The sample carries approximately 600,000 distinct CDR3 sequences, more than 20% recorded once. This record belongs to a study of T cells in Graves' hyperthyroidism and ophthalmopathy. Whole-study results and caveats: Ophthalmopathy was identified by the model a median about 6.8 months ahead of onset.

Sequenced material: blood. The sequence came from a man aged 30 to 39 with Graves' ophthalmopathy.

In DNA form, the CDR3 reads TGTGCCAGCACCCAGAGTCAGGGCCACCAAGAGACCCAGTACTTC. It encodes CASTQSQGHQETQYF. The chain joins TRBV6-1 to TRBJ2-5; tentative D call: TRBD1 (5 bases). Germline CDR1 reads MNHNS; CDR2 reads SASEGT. The CDR3 runs to 15 residues. The V end was cut by 7 bases, the J end by 0 bases, with 15 bases between.